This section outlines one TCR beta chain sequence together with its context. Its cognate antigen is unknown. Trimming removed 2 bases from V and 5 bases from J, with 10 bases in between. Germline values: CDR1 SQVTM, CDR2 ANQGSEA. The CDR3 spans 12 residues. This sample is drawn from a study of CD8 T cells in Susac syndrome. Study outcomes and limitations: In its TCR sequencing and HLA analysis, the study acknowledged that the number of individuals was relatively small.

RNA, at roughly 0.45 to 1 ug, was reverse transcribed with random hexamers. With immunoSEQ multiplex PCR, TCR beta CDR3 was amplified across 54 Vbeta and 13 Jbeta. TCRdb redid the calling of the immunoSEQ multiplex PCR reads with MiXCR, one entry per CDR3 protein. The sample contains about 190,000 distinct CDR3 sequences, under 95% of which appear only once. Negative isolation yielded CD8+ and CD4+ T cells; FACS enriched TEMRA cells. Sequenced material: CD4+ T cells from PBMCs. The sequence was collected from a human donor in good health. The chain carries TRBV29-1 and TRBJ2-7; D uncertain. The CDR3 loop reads CSVELDTDEQYF. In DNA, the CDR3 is TGCAGCGTTGAACTAGATACTGACGAGCAGTACTTC.